Listed below are T cell receptor beta chains from one sample, sequenced in a study of shared clonotypes between healthy human individuals. Clones were sequenced by immunoSEQ multiplex PCR, and TCRdb holds only the in-frame ones, with some missing. Of hundreds of thousands of clones listed, approximately 96% are singletons. Sequencing used naive CD8+ T cells sorted from blood. These TCRs come from a woman between 25 and 40 years old in good health. Each CDR3 is given with its conserved first and last residue. D genes are given only for firm matches. Clone size is shown for a subset of rows, as once, few, many or a class of expanded clone.

d_call: NA
clone_size: NA
j_call: TRBJ1-2
v_call: TRBV5-6
cdr3_nt: TGTGCCAGCAGCTTGGTGAGAGAAGGGGTTGACTACTATGGCTACACCTTC
cdr3_aa: CASSLVREGVDYYGYTF

d_call: NA
clone_size: NA
j_call: TRBJ1-5
v_call: TRBV4-1
cdr3_nt: TGCGCCAGCAGCCTGAGGGGGGAACAGCCCCAGCATTTT
cdr3_aa: CASSLRGEQPQHF

d_call: NA
clone_size: NA
j_call: TRBJ2-7
v_call: TRBV7-9
cdr3_nt: TGTGCCAGCAAGGATGGCCGGTCCTACGAGCAGTACTTC
cdr3_aa: CASKDGRSYEQYF

d_call: TRBD1
clone_size: NA
j_call: TRBJ2-4
v_call: TRBV7-2
cdr3_nt: TGTGCCAGCAGCTCCGGGACAGGGATAGCCAAAAACATTCAGTACTTC
cdr3_aa: CASSSGTGIAKNIQYF

d_call: TRBD2
clone_size: once
j_call: TRBJ2-1
v_call: TRBV29-1
cdr3_nt: TGCAGCGTTGAAGGAGGGACTATCCCCTCCTACAATGAGCAGTTCTTC
cdr3_aa: CSVEGGTIPSYNEQFF

d_call: NA
clone_size: NA
j_call: TRBJ1-1
v_call: TRBV19
cdr3_nt: TGTGCCAGTCGACAGAGAATGAACACTGAAGCTTTCTTT
cdr3_aa: CASRQRMNTEAFF

d_call: TRBD2
clone_size: NA
j_call: TRBJ2-7
v_call: TRBV10-3
cdr3_nt: TGTGCCATCAGTTTACTAGCGGGAGTCGAGCAGTACTTC
cdr3_aa: CAISLLAGVEQYF

d_call: NA
clone_size: NA
j_call: TRBJ2-2
v_call: TRBV4-1
cdr3_nt: TGCGCCAGCAGCCACGGACCTATTTCGGGCTCCGGGGAGCTGTTTTTT
cdr3_aa: CASSHGPISGSGELFF

d_call: TRBD2
clone_size: once
j_call: TRBJ2-7
v_call: TRBV27
cdr3_nt: TGTGCCAGCAGTAGCCGGCTAGCGGGAGGGACCTACGAGCAGTACTTC
cdr3_aa: CASSSRLAGGTYEQYF

d_call: NA
clone_size: NA
j_call: TRBJ2-7
v_call: TRBV11-2
cdr3_nt: TGTGCCAGCAGCTTAGGGGGCCAAGCCTACGAGCAGTACTTC
cdr3_aa: CASSLGGQAYEQYF

d_call: TRBD1
clone_size: once
j_call: TRBJ1-1
v_call: TRBV28
cdr3_nt: TGTGCCAGCAGGGTTACAGGGGGCAATCGGAGAACTTTCTTT
cdr3_aa: CASRVTGGNRRTFF

d_call: NA
clone_size: NA
j_call: TRBJ1-1
v_call: TRBV5-6
cdr3_nt: TGTGCCAGCAGCCCCCCAGGGTCCACTGAAGCTTTCTTT
cdr3_aa: CASSPPGSTEAFF

d_call: NA
clone_size: NA
j_call: TRBJ2-5
v_call: TRBV19
cdr3_nt: TGTGCCAGTAGTATGAGTGCAGATGAAGAGACCCAGTACTTC
cdr3_aa: CASSMSADEETQYF

d_call: TRBD2
clone_size: NA
j_call: TRBJ2-2
v_call: TRBV14
cdr3_nt: TGTGCCAGCAGCCAAGGGGTACACGGGAGGACCGGGGAGCTGTTTTTT
cdr3_aa: CASSQGVHGRTGELFF

d_call: NA
clone_size: NA
j_call: TRBJ1-5
v_call: TRBV21-1
cdr3_nt: TGTGCCAGCAGCAGGGGAAGTGGCAATCAGCCCCAGCATTTT
cdr3_aa: CASSRGSGNQPQHF

d_call: NA
clone_size: NA
j_call: TRBJ1-1
v_call: TRBV4-1
cdr3_nt: TGCGCCAGCAGCGATTACCCTGTGGGAGGCGGGGCTGAAGCTTTCTTT
cdr3_aa: CASSDYPVGGGAEAFF

d_call: NA
clone_size: NA
j_call: TRBJ2-1
v_call: TRBV5-6
cdr3_nt: TGTGCCAGCAGCTTAGTCCCCAATGAGCAGTTCTTC
cdr3_aa: CASSLVPNEQFF